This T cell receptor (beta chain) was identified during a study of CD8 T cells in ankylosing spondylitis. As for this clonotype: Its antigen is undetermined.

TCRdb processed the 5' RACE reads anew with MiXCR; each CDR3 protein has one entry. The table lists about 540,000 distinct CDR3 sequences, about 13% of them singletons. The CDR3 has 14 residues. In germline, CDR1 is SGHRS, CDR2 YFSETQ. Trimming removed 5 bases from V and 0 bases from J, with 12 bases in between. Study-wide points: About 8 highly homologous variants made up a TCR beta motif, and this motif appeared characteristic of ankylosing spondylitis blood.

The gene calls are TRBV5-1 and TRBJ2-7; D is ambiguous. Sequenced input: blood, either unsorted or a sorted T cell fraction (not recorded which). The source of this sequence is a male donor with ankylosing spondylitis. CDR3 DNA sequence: TGCGCCAGCAGGGGCAGGCTAAGCTCCTACGAGCAGTACGTC. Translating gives CASRGRLSSYEQYV.